What follows is one TCR beta chain and its context. Its antigen remains unknown. This sample is drawn from a study of long-term antiretroviral therapy in people with HIV. Across the study: There is a gap of about a decade between the earliest samples and the later 2015 immediate-ART recommendation.

Each sample contained roughly 0.85-10 million cryopreserved PBMC, thawed before DNA extraction. Sequencing relied on immunoSEQ assay v3.0, run at survey level. Generated by immunoSEQ multiplex PCR, the TCRdb table keeps only in-frame clones and is missing some. The table records fewer than 25,000 clones, about nine tenths of them present only once. Overall study findings and caveats: Nothing was known about ART adherence, viral resistance or changes in therapy. Comparison with controls showed narrower CDR3 length ranges in HIV repertoires.

CDR3 length: 11 residues. V gave up 11 bases and J gave up 8 bases, with 15 bases separating them. Germline CDR1 is MNHEY and CDR2 is SVGAGI. Here the sequenced sample was unsorted PBMCs, taken 1.8 years before starting antiretroviral therapy. The chain combines TRBV6-5 with TRBJ1-2, with D possibly TRBD1 on 5 matching bases. The clonotype comes from a woman in her twenties or thirties with HIV. The CDR3 sequence: CAVQGLRGYTF. The CDR3 nucleotides read TGTGCCGTTCAGGGTTTGAGGGGCTACACCTTC.